These 17 T cell receptor beta chains share one sample of origin, sequenced in a study of T-cell memory formation after mild COVID-19. TCRdb fed the 5' RACE reads into MiXCR, producing one record per CDR3 protein. The sample holds about 560,000 distinct CDR3 sequences, less than 25% seen once. The sample was PBMCs or a T cell subset sorted from them (not recorded which). The receptors here all came from an adult woman who had mild COVID-19 (a few samples of this study predate the infection). Cell type and time point are not known.

The chain recombines TRBV29-1 with TRBJ1-1; D uncertain. The CDR3 length is 16 residues. Per germline, CDR1 SQVTM and CDR2 ANQGSEA. V was pared by 3 bases and J by 3 bases, with 20 bases between. CDR3 sequence (DNA): TGCAGCGTTGATACGGGCACCCTAGGATTTCACACTGAAGCTTTCTTT. The encoded protein is CSVDTGTLGFHTEAFF.

This rearrangement joins TRBV24-1 to TRBJ1-1; weak D call: TRBD1 (5 bases). The V and J ends lost 9 bases and 0 bases respectively, with 7 bases between them. The CDR3 consists of 12 residues. CDR1 is KGHDR and CDR2 is SFDVKD in the germline V gene. The CDR3 nucleotides read TGTGCCACCGGGGGGGTGAACACTGAAGCTTTCTTT. It yields the protein CATGGVNTEAFF.

This clonotype was seen a handful of times. The V call is TRBV4-1, the J call TRBJ2-5, with 9 bases matching TRBD1. There are 15 residues in the CDR3. CDR1 and CDR2 from the germline V gene are MGHRA and YSYEKL. V shed 4 bases and J 5 bases; nucleotides not matched to a gene: 8. This CDR3 reads CASSPRDRAGETQYF. The CDR3 DNA sequence: TGCGCCAGCAGCCCCCGGGACAGGGCCGGTGAGACCCAGTACTTC.

This clonotype was recorded many times. The chain combines TRBV12-3 or TRBV12-4 with TRBJ2-6; D possibly corresponds to TRBD1 (6 bases). CDR3 size: 16 residues. Between the trimmed V and J ends, which lost 4 bases and 1 base, there was a span of 11 bases. The CDR3 sequence is CASSSQGTSGANVLTF. The DNA of the CDR3 is TGTGCCAGCAGTTCACAGGGCACATCTGGGGCCAACGTCCTGACTTTC.

The chain is built from TRBV6-4 and TRBJ2-2; TRBD2 agrees at 7 bases. Losses at the gene ends were 5 bases for V and 4 bases for J; bases not matched to a gene: 4. Germline CDR1 and CDR2: MRHNA and SNTAGT. This CDR3 has 14 residues. CDR3 sequence reads: CASSQGLLTGELFF. The CDR3 DNA reads as TGTGCCAGCAGTCAGGGACTACTCACCGGGGAGCTGTTTTTT.

This clonotype was counted between two and nine times. This chain connects TRBV18 to TRBJ2-7; 9 positions agree with TRBD2. CDR1 and CDR2 from the germline V gene are KGHSH and LQKENI. CDR3 length: 14 amino acids. Trimming removed 3 bases from V and 6 bases from J; junction bases left unmatched: 6. The CDR3 sequence is CASSPASGISEQYF. For the CDR3, the DNA is TGTGCCAGCTCACCGGCTAGCGGGATATCCGAGCAGTACTTC. Combining the CDR3 with reference TRBV18 and TRBJ2-7 gives the whole variable domain NAGVMQNPRHLVRRRGQEARLRCSPMKGHSHVYWYRQLPEEGLKFMVYLQKENIIDESGMPKERFSAEFPKEGPSILRIQQVVRGDSAAYFCASSPASGISEQYFGPGTRLTVT.

The CDR3 sequence: CASSLAYLAGEGYTF. DNA of the CDR3: TGTGCCAGCAGCTTAGCGTACTTGGCAGGAGAAGGGTACACCTTC. The rearrangement uses TRBV7-2 and TRBJ1-2; D not resolved. V gave up 0 bases and J gave up 11 bases, with 19 bases separating them. This CDR3 spans 15 amino acids. Germline CDR1 SGHTA, CDR2 FQGNSA.

The chain links TRBV9 to TRBJ2-7; tentative D call: TRBD2 (6 bases). Trimming took 0 bases from V and 6 from J, leaving 10 bases between them. CDR1 is SGDLS and CDR2 is YYNGEE in the germline V gene. CDR3 size: 13 residues. The CDR3 region has the DNA TGTGCCAGCAGCGTAGGGGGAGGTACCGAGCAGTACTTC. Translating gives CASSVGGGTEQYF.

This clonotype was recorded a few times. This rearrangement joins TRBV15 to TRBJ1-2; no clear D gene. Deletions cut 3 bases from V and 1 base from J, with 6 bases between. This CDR3 is 13 amino acids long. The V gene's germline CDR1 is LNHNV and CDR2 YYDKDF (reference sequence). CDR3 sequence reads: CATSRDHNYGYTF. CDR3 in DNA: TGTGCCACCAGCAGGGACCATAACTATGGCTACACCTTC.

This clonotype was recorded a few times. This rearrangement joins TRBV5-1 to TRBJ2-3; 7 nucleotides align to TRBD1. CDR3 length equals 14 residues. J gave up 6 bases and V 3 bases, and 7 bases lay outside the gene matches. Germline V gene sequence: CDR1 SGHRS, CDR2 YFSETQ. The CDR3 DNA follows: TGCGCCAGCAGCTGGGGACAGAGCTTGGATACGCAGTATTTT. Its protein product is CASSWGQSLDTQYF.

Many counts were recorded for this clonotype. CDR3 loop: CSASSLAGGYQETQYF. DNA for the CDR3: TGCAGTGCTAGTTCCCTAGCGGGGGGGTACCAAGAGACCCAGTACTTC. V usage is TRBV20-1 and J usage is TRBJ2-5, with 12 nucleotides matching TRBD2. Looked up from germline, CDR1 is DFQATT and CDR2 is SNEGSKA (reference sequence). After removal of 3 bases from V and 0 bases from J, the junction contained 5 bases not matched to a gene. The CDR3 extends over 16 amino acids.

V is TRBV24-1 and J is TRBJ2-1; D possibly matches TRBD1 or TRBD2 (5 bases each). Germline V gene sequence: CDR1 KGHDR, CDR2 SFDVKD. The germline V and J ends were trimmed by 1 base and 7 bases, with 13 bases remaining between them. This CDR3 is built from 15 residues. CDR3 in amino acids: CATSDLRGAGNEQFF. DNA for the CDR3: TGTGCCACCAGTGATTTAAGGGGCGCGGGTAATGAGCAGTTCTTC.

This clonotype was counted only a few times. J is TRBJ2-5 and V is TRBV5-1; the D gene is possibly TRBD2 (6 bases). Looked up from germline, CDR1 is SGHRS and CDR2 is YFSETQ. The ends were cut back, 4 bases at V and 1 base at J, with 14 bases in the middle. The CDR3 covers 15 residues. CDR3 loop: CASSGGLPGQETQYF. Here the CDR3 DNA reads TGCGCCAGCAGCGGGGGACTCCCCGGCCAAGAGACCCAGTACTTC.

There are many counts of this clonotype. This chain uses TRBV4-3 with TRBJ2-7, with TRBD1 matching over 10 bases. Germline V gene lookup returns CDR1 LGHNA and CDR2 YSLEER. The CDR3 has 17 amino acids. J gave up 2 bases and V 0 bases, and 7 bases lay outside the gene matches. The CDR3, as DNA: TGCGCCAGCAGCCAAGATTCCCGGGACAGGGGACCCTACGAGCAGTACTTC. Amino acids: CASSQDSRDRGPYEQYF.

This rearrangement joins TRBV12-3 or TRBV12-4 to TRBJ2-1, with TRBD2 identical over 9 bases. This CDR3 is 15 amino acids long. V dropped 1 base and J dropped 9; count of bases not matched to a gene: 7. For the CDR3, the DNA is TGTGCCAGCAGTTTAGGGGCTAGCGGGGTGGGTGAGCAGTTCTTC. The encoded protein is CASSLGASGVGEQFF.

CDR3 residues: CSVVSYEAFF. The CDR3 DNA sequence: TGCAGCGTTGTTAGTTATGAAGCTTTCTTT. The chain uses TRBV29-1 and TRBJ1-1; D remains unclear. Trimming shortened V by 4 bases and J by 7 bases, and 7 bases separated the two germline ends. Germline CDR1 and CDR2: SQVTM and ANQGSEA. The CDR3 runs to 10 residues.

This clonotype was counted between two and nine times. This chain connects TRBV6-5 to TRBJ1-6; a possible D gene is TRBD1 (6 bases). This CDR3 is 14 amino acids long. V lost 3 bases and J lost 10, with 13 bases in between. CDR1 and CDR2 from the germline V gene are MNHEY and SVGAGI. CDR3 sequence (DNA): TGTGCCAGCAGTTATGGACAGAGAAGCTCACCCCTCCACTTT. Amino acid sequence: CASSYGQRSSPLHF.